These 5 T cell receptor beta chains originate from one sample sequenced in a study of cytomegalovirus exposure and HLA in healthy donors. PCR amplification relied on 60 Vbeta primers (plus 13 Jbeta primers). Only in-frame clones appear in the TCRdb table, and some are missing; sequencing was by immunoSEQ multiplex PCR. The table includes about 110,000 clones, roughly two thirds detected once. Sequenced: PBMCs. These receptor sequences come from a female donor in good health and CMV-seronegative.

The CDR3 loop is CASSIATSGSISQETQYF. CDR3 DNA sequence: TGTGCCAGTAGTATAGCGACTAGCGGGAGCATAAGCCAAGAGACCCAGTACTTC. The chain has TRBV19 and TRBJ2-5; 12 bases align to TRBD2. J gave up 1 base and V 1 base, and 7 bases lay outside the gene matches. In germline, CDR1 is LNHDA, CDR2 SQIVND (reference sequence). The CDR3 loop spans 18 amino acids.

The V and J genes are TRBV7-9 and TRBJ1-5; 10 positions match TRBD1. V was pared by 5 bases and J by 5 bases, with 6 bases of the junction left unmatched. The germline CDR1 and CDR2 sequences are SEHNR and FQNEAQ (reference sequence). This CDR3 is 15 amino acids long. CDR3 sequence: CASSVGQGPDQPQHF. The CDR3 nucleotides read TGTGCCAGCAGCGTGGGACAGGGGCCGGATCAGCCCCAGCATTTT.

The genes are TRBV5-1 and TRBJ2-4, with 7 positions matching TRBD1. The CDR3 sequence is 13 residues long. The ends lost 0 bases at V and 6 bases at J; junction bases unmatched: 0. CDR1 is SGHRS, CDR2 YFSETQ, per germline. This CDR3 reads CASSLGDRNIQYF. In nucleotides, the CDR3 is TGCGCCAGCAGCTTGGGGGACAGAAACATTCAGTACTTC.

This clone came up once. The chain has TRBV6-1 and TRBJ2-1; D might be TRBD2 (5 bases). This CDR3 has 15 residues. The V end was cut by 3 bases, the J end by 5 bases, with 14 bases between. In germline, CDR1 is MNHNS, CDR2 SASEGT. Written as DNA, the CDR3 is TGTGCCAGCAGTGATTCGGGAAGGGTCCACAATGAGCAGTTCTTC. It encodes CASSDSGRVHNEQFF.

V and J are TRBV5-1 and TRBJ2-5; weak D call: TRBD2 (6 bases). The DNA end is more similar to TRBJ2-7, so the J call may be wrong. The CDR3 has 15 amino acids. In germline, CDR1 is SGHRS, CDR2 YFSETQ. CDR3 DNA: TGCGCCAGCAGCCAAGGCCTAAGTGGGAGGAACGAGCAGTACTTC. Translating gives CASSQGLSGRNEQYF.